A single sample is the source of the 20 T cell receptor beta chains below, sequenced in a study of cytomegalovirus exposure and HLA in healthy donors. The primer mix had 60 Vbeta and 13 Jbeta primers. The repertoire was sequenced with immunoSEQ multiplex PCR; TCRdb's copy has only in-frame clones and lacks some. The sample yields about 90,000 clones, roughly 80% seen once. The sequenced sample consisted of PBMCs. These receptors came from a man aged 25 to 40 in good health and CMV-seronegative.

V and J are TRBV7-9 and TRBJ2-7, with TRBD1 matching over 7 bases. The CDR3 runs 13 residues. J gave up 4 bases and V 3 bases, and 3 bases lay outside the gene matches. The germline V gene encodes CDR1 SEHNR and CDR2 FQNEAQ (reference sequence). CDR3: CASSFGTVYEQYF. The CDR3 region has the DNA TGTGCCAGCAGCTTCGGGACAGTTTACGAGCAGTACTTC. Drawing the rest from reference TRBV7-9 and TRBJ2-7, the complete variable domain is DTGVSQNPRHKITKRGQNVTFRCDPISEHNRLYWYRQTLGQGPEFLTYFQNEAQLEKSRLLSDRFSAERPKGSFSTLEIQRTEQGDSAMYLCASSFGTVYEQYFGPGTRLTVT.

This chain joins TRBV30 and TRBJ2-2; 7 bases align to TRBD1. V was clipped by 2 bases and J by 3 bases; unmatched bases: 3. This CDR3 is 14 amino acids long. Germline assignment: CDR1 GTSNPN and CDR2 SVGIG (reference sequence). The CDR3 nucleotides are TGTGCCTGGAGTTTCGGACAGGACACCGGGGAGCTGTTTTTT. It codes for CAWSFGQDTGELFF.

The chain carries TRBV27 and TRBJ2-7, with 8 bases that match TRBD1. The CDR3 runs to 14 residues. Losses at the gene ends were 8 bases for V and 5 bases for J; bases not matched to a gene: 11. The germline V gene has CDR1 MNHEY and CDR2 SMNVEV (reference sequence). The CDR3 spells CASVGKGQGHEQYF. In DNA form, the CDR3 reads TGTGCCAGCGTAGGAAAAGGACAGGGCCACGAGCAGTACTTC.

The gene calls are TRBV29-1 and TRBJ1-4; D perhaps matches TRBD1 (6 bases). Germline V CDR1 and CDR2: SQVTM, ANQGSEA. Trimming pared 6 bases from V and 7 bases from J, leaving 12 bases between. The CDR3 is 12 amino acids. In nucleotides, the CDR3 is TGCAGCGTCGGCGGGGGCACTGAAAAACTGTTTTTT. Translation gives CSVGGGTEKLFF.

J is TRBJ2-7 and V is TRBV7-2; 9 bases are shared with TRBD1. With 2 bases clipped from V and 3 bases from J, the junction kept 2 bases outside the gene matches. The germline CDR1 and CDR2 sequences are SGHTA and FQGNSA. There are 14 residues in the CDR3. CDR3 sequence reads: CASSLPDRGYEQYF. The DNA for the CDR3 is TGTGCCAGCAGCTTACCGGACAGGGGCTACGAGCAGTACTTC.

Within the sample, this clone is medium-sized. The chain combines TRBV2 with TRBJ1-1; 8 bases are shared with TRBD1. Trimming removed 4 bases from V and 5 bases from J; junction bases left unmatched: 6. This CDR3 has 14 residues. Germline assignment: CDR1 SNHLY and CDR2 FYNNEI. The CDR3 here is CASSVTGGDTEAFF. For the CDR3, the DNA is TGTGCCAGCAGTGTTACAGGGGGTGATACTGAAGCTTTCTTT.

The chain's CDR3 is CASRLEMNTEAFF. The CDR3 DNA reads TGCGCCAGCAGACTTGAAATGAACACTGAAGCTTTCTTT. This chain joins TRBV5-1 and TRBJ1-1; unclear D gene. Germline CDR1 reads SGHRS; CDR2 reads YFSETQ. This CDR3 has 13 amino acids. V lost 5 bases and J 0 bases, leaving 8 bases between the germline ends.

The genes are TRBV13 and TRBJ1-2; 7 bases align to TRBD1. V lost 5 bases and J lost 6; bases outside the gene matches: 9. Germline values: CDR1 PRHDT, CDR2 FYEKMQ (reference sequence). This CDR3 region has 14 residues. As DNA, the CDR3 is TGTGCCAGCAGCCCCAGACAGGGTCAGGATGGCTACACCTTC. Translating it yields CASSPRQGQDGYTF.

V is TRBV11-3 and J is TRBJ2-1; 7 nucleotides agree with TRBD1. V lost 1 base, J lost 8 bases, and 11 bases stayed unmatched. The germline CDR1 and CDR2 sequences are SGHNT and YENEEA. This CDR3 contains 16 residues. CDR3 nucleotide sequence: TGTGCCAGCAGCTTAGGCGACAGGGTGAGCGAGGATGAGCAGTTCTTC. Its protein is CASSLGDRVSEDEQFF.

The CDR3: CASSASHTDTQYF. Here the CDR3 DNA reads TGTGCCAGCAGCGCTTCACACACAGATACGCAGTATTTT. The rearrangement uses TRBV7-2 and TRBJ2-3; D gene unclear. This CDR3 comprises 13 residues. Germline V CDR1 and CDR2: SGHTA, FQGNSA. Trimming left V 5 bases short and J 2 bases short, with 8 bases between.

V is TRBV5-1 and J is TRBJ2-1, with 16 bases identical to TRBD2. V was pared by 4 bases and J by 4 bases, with 5 bases of the junction left unmatched. The CDR3 extends over 17 amino acids. The germline gives CDR1 SGHRS, CDR2 YFSETQ. The CDR3, as DNA: TGCGCCAGCAGCCTAGGGACTAGCGGGGGGGCTTACAATGAGCAGTTCTTC. Residues: CASSLGTSGGAYNEQFF.

This rearrangement joins TRBV29-1 to TRBJ1-2; D is ambiguous. Germline CDR1 and CDR2: SQVTM and ANQGSEA. This CDR3 contains 14 residues. Trimming shortened V by 6 bases and J by 4 bases, and 18 bases separated the two germline ends. The CDR3 DNA follows: TGCAGCGTCGCGGAGGTAGGGTTTAGCTATGGCTACACCTTC. Amino acids: CSVAEVGFSYGYTF.

This chain connects TRBV7-3 to TRBJ1-2, with a weak D call TRBD1 (6 bases). Trimming shortened V by 2 bases and J by 6 bases, and 10 bases separated the two germline ends. CDR1 and CDR2 from the germline V gene are SGHTA and FQGTGA. The CDR3 runs 13 residues. The CDR3 nucleotides are TGTGCCAGCAGCTTACGTCCAGGGGATGGCTACACCTTC. Translated: CASSLRPGDGYTF. The full variable domain, in which reference TRBV7-3 and TRBJ1-2 provide the parts outside the CDR3, is GAGVSQTPSNKVTEKGKYVELRCDPISGHTALYWYRQSLGQGPEFLIYFQGTGAADDSGLPNDRFFAVRPEGSVSTLKIQRTERGDSAVYLCASSLRPGDGYTFGSGTRLTVV.

This chain links TRBV7-8 with TRBJ2-1; D not resolved. The CDR3 sequence is 15 residues long. V shed 1 base and J shed 4 bases, with 11 bases lying between them. Germline values: CDR1 SGHVS, CDR2 FQNEAQ. DNA for the CDR3: TGTGCCAGCAGCTTAGTTGGAGAATCATACAATGAGCAGTTCTTC. It is translated as CASSLVGESYNEQFF.

The chain combines TRBV7-3 with TRBJ2-3, with no clear D. The CDR3 has 14 amino acids. Trimming stripped 1 base from V and 0 bases from J, with 5 bases between. CDR1 and CDR2 (germline): SGHTA, FQGTGA. CDR3: CASSLIGSTDTQYF. CDR3 coding DNA: TGTGCCAGCAGCTTAATCGGGAGCACAGATACGCAGTATTTT.

This chain links TRBV7-2 with TRBJ2-2; D perhaps matches TRBD2 (6 bases). Germline lookup yields CDR1 SGHTA and CDR2 FQGNSA. V was trimmed by 3 bases and J by 0 bases, leaving 14 bases between them. This CDR3 contains 17 residues. CDR3 DNA: TGTGCCAGCAGCTTGGGGGGTTCGGTGGCGAACACCGGGGAGCTGTTTTTT. Translation gives CASSLGGSVANTGELFF.

This chain uses TRBV28 with TRBJ1-5, with D possibly TRBD1 on 5 matching bases. Germline lookup yields CDR1 MDHEN and CDR2 SYDVKM. Trimming left V 3 bases short and J 6 bases short, with 15 bases between. The CDR3 is made up of 15 amino acids. CDR3 bases: TGTGCCAGCAGTTTCTCGGGGGGTACCGGTCAGCCCCAGCATTTT. Translated: CASSFSGGTGQPQHF.

The V gene is TRBV29-1, the J gene TRBJ1-2; the match to TRBD1 covers 9 bases. The CDR3 sequence is 12 residues long. Germline V gene sequence: CDR1 SQVTM, CDR2 ANQGSEA. Germline trimming cut 6 bases from V and 7 bases from J; bases unmatched to any gene: 6. Here the CDR3 DNA reads TGCAGCGTGGTACAGGGGGCTAGTGGCTACACCTTC. It is translated as CSVVQGASGYTF.

The chain joins TRBV19 to TRBJ2-3; TRBD1 matches 11 bases. J was trimmed by 8 bases and V by 5 bases; bases with no gene match: 6. The germline V gene has CDR1 LNHDA and CDR2 SQIVND (reference sequence). The CDR3 length is 14 residues. The CDR3 here is CASSSDRGRGTQYF. Here the CDR3 DNA reads TGTGCCAGTAGTTCGGACAGGGGGCGGGGTACGCAGTATTTT.

V and J are TRBV7-3 and TRBJ1-5; unclear D gene. Trimming stripped 5 bases from V and 2 bases from J, with 13 bases between. The CDR3 consists of 15 residues. The germline gives CDR1 SGHTA, CDR2 FQGTGA. The CDR3 is CASSPHPGGNQPQHF. In nucleotides, the CDR3 is TGTGCCAGCAGCCCCCACCCCGGGGGCAATCAGCCCCAGCATTTT.